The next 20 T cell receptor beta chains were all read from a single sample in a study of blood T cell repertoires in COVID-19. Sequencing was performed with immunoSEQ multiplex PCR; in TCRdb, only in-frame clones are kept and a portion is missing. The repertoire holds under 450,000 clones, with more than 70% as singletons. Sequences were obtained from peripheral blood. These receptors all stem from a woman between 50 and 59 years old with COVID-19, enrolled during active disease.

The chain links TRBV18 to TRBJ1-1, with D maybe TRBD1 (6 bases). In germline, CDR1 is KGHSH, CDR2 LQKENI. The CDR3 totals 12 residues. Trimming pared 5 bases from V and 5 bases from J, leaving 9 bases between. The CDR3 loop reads CASSTRGTEAFF. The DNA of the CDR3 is TGTGCCAGCTCAACGAGGGGGACTGAAGCTTTCTTT.

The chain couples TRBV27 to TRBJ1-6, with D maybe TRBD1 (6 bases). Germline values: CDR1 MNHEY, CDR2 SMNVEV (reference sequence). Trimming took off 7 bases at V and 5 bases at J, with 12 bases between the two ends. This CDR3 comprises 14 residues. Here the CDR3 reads CASKGHLNNSPLHF. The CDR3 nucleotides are TGTGCCAGCAAGGGACATCTGAATAATTCACCCCTCCACTTT.

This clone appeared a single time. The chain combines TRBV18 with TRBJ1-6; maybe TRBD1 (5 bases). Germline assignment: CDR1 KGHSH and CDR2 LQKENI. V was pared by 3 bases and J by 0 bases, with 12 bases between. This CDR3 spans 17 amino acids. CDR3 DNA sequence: TGTGCCAGCTCACCCGGACAAGTCGGCTCCTATAATTCACCCCTCCACTTT. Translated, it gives CASSPGQVGSYNSPLHF.

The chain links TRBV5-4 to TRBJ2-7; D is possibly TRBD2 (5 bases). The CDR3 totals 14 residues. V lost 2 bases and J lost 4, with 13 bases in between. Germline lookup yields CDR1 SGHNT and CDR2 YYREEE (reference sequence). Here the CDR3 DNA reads TGTGCCAGCAGCTTACTAGAATCTCCTTACGAGCAGTACTTC. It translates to CASSLLESPYEQYF.

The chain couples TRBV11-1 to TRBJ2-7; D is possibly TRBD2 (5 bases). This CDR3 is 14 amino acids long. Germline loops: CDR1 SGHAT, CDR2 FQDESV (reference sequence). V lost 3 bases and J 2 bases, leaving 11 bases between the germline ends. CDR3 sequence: CASSFNPGTYEQYF. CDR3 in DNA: TGTGCCAGCAGCTTTAATCCGGGGACCTACGAGCAGTACTTC.

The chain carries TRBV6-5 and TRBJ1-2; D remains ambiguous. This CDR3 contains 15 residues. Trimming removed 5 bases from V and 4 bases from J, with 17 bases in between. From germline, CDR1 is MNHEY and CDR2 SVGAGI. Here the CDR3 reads CASSTNGGPVYGYTF. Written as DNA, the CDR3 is TGTGCCAGCAGTACGAACGGAGGGCCCGTCTATGGCTACACCTTC.

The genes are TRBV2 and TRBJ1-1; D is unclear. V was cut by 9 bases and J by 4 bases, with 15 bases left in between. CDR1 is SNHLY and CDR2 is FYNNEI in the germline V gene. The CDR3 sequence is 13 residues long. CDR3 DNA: TGTGCCAGTTCTCGTGACTTGAGCACTGAAGCTTTCTTT. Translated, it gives CASSRDLSTEAFF.

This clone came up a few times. CDR3 in DNA: TGTGCCAGCTCTCCCGGGACAGGGAACTATGGCTACACCTTC. As protein: CASSPGTGNYGYTF. The genes are TRBV18 and TRBJ1-2; 9 positions match TRBD1. Germline assignment: CDR1 KGHSH and CDR2 LQKENI. The ends lost 6 bases at V and 2 bases at J; junction bases unmatched: 4. This CDR3 contains 14 residues.

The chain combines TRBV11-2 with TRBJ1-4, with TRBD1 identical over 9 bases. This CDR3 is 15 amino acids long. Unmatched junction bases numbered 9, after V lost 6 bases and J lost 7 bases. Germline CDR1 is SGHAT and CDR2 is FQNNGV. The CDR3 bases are TGTGCCAGCAGTTGGTCCGGGACAGGGAGTGAAAAACTGTTTTTT. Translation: CASSWSGTGSEKLFF.

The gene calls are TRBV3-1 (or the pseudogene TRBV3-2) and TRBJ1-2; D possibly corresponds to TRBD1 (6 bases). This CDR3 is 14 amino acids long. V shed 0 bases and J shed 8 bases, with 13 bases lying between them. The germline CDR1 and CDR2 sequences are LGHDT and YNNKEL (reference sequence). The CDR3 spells CASSQEGGAKGYTF. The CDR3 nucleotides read TGTGCCAGCAGCCAAGAGGGGGGGGCTAAAGGCTACACCTTC.

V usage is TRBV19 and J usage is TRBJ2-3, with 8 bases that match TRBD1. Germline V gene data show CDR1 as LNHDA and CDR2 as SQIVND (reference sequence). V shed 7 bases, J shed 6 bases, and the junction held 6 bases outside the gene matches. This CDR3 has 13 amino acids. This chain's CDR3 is CASKLQGADTQYF. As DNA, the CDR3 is TGTGCCAGTAAACTCCAGGGGGCTGATACGCAGTATTTT.

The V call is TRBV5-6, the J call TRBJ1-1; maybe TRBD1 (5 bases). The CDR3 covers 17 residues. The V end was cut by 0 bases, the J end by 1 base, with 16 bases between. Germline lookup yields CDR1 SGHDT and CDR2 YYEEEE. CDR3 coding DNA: TGTGCCAGCAGCTTGGCGGGGGTTCGGTTACCGAACACTGAAGCTTTCTTT. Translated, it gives CASSLAGVRLPNTEAFF.

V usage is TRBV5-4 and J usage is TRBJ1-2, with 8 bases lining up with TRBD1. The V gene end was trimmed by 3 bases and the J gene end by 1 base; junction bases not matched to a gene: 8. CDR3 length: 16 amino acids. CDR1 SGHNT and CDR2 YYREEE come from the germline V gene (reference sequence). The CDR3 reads CASSSGQGIVNYGYTF. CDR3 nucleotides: TGTGCCAGCAGCTCCGGACAGGGAATCGTTAACTATGGCTACACCTTC. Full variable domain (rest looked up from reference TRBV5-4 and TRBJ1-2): ETGVTQSPTHLIKTRGQQVTLRCSSQSGHNTVSWYQQALGQGPQFIFQYYREEENGRGNFPPRFSGLQFPNYSSELNVNALELDDSALYLCASSSGQGIVNYGYTFGSGTRLTVV.

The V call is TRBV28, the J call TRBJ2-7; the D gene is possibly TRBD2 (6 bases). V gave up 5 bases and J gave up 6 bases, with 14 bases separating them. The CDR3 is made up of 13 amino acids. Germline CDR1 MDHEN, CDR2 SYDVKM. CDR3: CASSDIGTSEQYF. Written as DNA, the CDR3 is TGTGCCAGCAGTGACATTGGGACTTCCGAGCAGTACTTC.

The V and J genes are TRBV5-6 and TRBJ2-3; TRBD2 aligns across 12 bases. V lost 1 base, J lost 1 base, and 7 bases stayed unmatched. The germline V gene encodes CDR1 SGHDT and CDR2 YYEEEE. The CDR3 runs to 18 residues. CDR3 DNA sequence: TGTGCCAGCAGCTTGTACCTAGCGGGGGGGCGTGGCACAGATACGCAGTATTTT. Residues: CASSLYLAGGRGTDTQYF.

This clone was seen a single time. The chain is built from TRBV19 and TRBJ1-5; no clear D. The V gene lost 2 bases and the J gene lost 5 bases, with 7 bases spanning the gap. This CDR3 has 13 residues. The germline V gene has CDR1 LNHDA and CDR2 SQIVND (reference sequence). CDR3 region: CASSINLDQPQHF. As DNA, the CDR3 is TGTGCCAGTAGTATAAACCTAGATCAGCCCCAGCATTTT.

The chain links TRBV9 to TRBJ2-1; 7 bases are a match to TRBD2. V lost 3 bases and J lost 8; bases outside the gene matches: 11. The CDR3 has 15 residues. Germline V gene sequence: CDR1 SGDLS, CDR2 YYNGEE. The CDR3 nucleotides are TGTGCCAGCAGCGACGATGACGGGGGGTGGGATGAGCAGTTCTTC. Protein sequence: CASSDDDGGWDEQFF.

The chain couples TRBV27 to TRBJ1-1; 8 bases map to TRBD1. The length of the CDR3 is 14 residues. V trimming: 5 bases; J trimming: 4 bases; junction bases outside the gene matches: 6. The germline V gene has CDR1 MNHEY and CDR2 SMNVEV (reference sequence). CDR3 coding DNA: TGTGCCAGCAGTCCCGGGACAGGTACCACTGAAGCTTTCTTT. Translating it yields CASSPGTGTTEAFF.

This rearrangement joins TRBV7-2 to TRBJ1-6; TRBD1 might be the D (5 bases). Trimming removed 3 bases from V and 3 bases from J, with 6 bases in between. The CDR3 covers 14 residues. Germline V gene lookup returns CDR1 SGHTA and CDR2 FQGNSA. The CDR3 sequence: CASSFRGYNSPLHF. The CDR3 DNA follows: TGTGCCAGCAGCTTTAGGGGCTATAATTCACCCCTCCACTTT.

The DNA for the CDR3 is TGCGCCAGCAGCTTGATGACAGGGGATGAAAAACTGTTTTTT. Translated, it gives CASSLMTGDEKLFF. The V and J genes are TRBV5-1 and TRBJ1-4, with 8 bases matching TRBD1. V lost 1 base and J lost 6; bases outside the gene matches: 2. Germline V gene sequence: CDR1 SGHRS, CDR2 YFSETQ. The CDR3 contains 14 residues.